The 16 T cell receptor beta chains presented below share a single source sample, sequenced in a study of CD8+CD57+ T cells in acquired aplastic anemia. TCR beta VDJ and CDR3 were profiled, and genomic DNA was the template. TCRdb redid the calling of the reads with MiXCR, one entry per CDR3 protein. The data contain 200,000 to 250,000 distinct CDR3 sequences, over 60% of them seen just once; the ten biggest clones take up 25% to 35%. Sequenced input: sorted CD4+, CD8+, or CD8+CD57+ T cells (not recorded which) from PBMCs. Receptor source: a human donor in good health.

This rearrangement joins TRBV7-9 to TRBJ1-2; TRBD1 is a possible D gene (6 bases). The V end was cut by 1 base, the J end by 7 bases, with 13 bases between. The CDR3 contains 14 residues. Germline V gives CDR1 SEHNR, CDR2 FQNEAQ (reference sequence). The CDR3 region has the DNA TGTGCCAGCAGCTTAGGAGCGGGGGCGGCTGGCTACACCTTC. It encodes CASSLGAGAAGYTF.

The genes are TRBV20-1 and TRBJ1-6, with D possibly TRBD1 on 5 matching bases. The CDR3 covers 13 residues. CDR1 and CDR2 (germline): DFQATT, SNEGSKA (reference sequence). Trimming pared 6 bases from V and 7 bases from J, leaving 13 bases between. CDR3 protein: CSAYKGVNSPLHF. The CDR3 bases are TGCAGTGCCTACAAAGGGGTAAATTCACCCCTCCACTTT.

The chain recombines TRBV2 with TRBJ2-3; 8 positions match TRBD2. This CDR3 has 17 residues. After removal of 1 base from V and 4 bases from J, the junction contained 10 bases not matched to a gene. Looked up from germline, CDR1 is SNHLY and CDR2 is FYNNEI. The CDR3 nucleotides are TGTGCCAGCAGTGAAGGAAGCGGGGGAACAAGCGCAGATACGCAGTATTTT. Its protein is CASSEGSGGTSADTQYF. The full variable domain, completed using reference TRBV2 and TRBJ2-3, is EPEVTQTPSHQVTQMGQEVILRCVPISNHLYFYWYRQILGQKVEFLVSFYNNEISEKSEIFDDQFSVERPDGSNFTLKIRSTKLEDSAMYFCASSEGSGGTSADTQYFGPGTRLTVL.

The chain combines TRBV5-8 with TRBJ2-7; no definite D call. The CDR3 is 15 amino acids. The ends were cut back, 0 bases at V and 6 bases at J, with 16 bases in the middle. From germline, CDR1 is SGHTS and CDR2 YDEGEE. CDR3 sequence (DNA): TGTGCCAGCAGCTTGGTAGGTAGGAGTTCGAGCGAGCAGTACTTC. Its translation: CASSLVGRSSSEQYF.

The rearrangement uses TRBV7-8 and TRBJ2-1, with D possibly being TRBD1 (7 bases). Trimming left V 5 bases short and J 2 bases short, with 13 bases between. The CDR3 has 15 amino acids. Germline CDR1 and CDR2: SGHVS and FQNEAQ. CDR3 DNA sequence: TGTGCCAGCAGCCTGTCAGGGGGGCCCTACAATGAGCAGTTCTTC. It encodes CASSLSGGPYNEQFF.

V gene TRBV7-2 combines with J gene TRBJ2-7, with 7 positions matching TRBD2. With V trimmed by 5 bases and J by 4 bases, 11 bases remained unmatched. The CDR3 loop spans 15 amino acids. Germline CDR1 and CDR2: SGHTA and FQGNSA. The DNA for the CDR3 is TGTGCCAGCAGCCATGTAGGCCAGGGAGGGTACGAGCAGTACTTC. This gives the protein CASSHVGQGGYEQYF.

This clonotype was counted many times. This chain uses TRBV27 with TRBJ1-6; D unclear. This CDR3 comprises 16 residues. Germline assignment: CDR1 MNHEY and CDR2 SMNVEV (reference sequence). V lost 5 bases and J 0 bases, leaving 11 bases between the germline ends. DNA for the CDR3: TGTGCCAGCAGTCCGACGACTAGCTCCTATAATTCACCCCTCCACTTT. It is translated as CASSPTTSSYNSPLHF.

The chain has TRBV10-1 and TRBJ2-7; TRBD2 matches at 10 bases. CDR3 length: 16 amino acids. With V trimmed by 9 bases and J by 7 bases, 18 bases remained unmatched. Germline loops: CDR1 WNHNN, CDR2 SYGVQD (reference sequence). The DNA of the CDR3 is TGCGCCAGTGTGAATTCGGGACTAGCGAACTACGAGGAGCAGTACTTC. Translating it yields CASVNSGLANYEEQYF.

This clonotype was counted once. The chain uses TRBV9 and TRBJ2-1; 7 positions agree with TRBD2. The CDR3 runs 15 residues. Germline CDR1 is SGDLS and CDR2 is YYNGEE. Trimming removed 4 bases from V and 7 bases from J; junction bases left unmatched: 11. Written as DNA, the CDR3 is TGTGCCAGCAGCCCTTCCGGCGGGGGTGGGAATGAGCAGTTCTTC. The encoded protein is CASSPSGGGGNEQFF. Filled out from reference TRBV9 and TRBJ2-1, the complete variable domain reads DSGVTQTPKHLITATGQRVTLRCSPRSGDLSVYWYQQSLDQGLQFLIQYYNGEERAKGNILERFSAQQFPDLHSELNLSSLELGDSALYFCASSPSGGGGNEQFFGPGTRLTVL.

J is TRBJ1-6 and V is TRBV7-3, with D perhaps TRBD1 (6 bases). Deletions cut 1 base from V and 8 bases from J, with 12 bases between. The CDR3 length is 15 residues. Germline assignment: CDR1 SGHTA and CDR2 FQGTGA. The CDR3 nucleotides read TGTGCCAGCAGCTTAATCGGGGGGGCGGATTCACCCCTCCACTTT. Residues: CASSLIGGADSPLHF.

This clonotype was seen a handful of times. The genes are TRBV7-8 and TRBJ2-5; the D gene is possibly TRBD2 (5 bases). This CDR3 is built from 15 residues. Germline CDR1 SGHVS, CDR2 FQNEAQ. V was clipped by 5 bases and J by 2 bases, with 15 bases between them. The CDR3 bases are TGTGCCAGCAGCCCCCGGACGAGGGTTCAAGAGACCCAGTACTTC. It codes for CASSPRTRVQETQYF.

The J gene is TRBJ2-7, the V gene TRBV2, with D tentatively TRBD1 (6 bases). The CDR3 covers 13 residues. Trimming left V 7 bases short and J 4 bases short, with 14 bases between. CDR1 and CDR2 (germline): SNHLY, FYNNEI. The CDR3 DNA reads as TGTGCCAGCACTCGAGACAGGAAATACGAGCAGTACTTC. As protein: CASTRDRKYEQYF.

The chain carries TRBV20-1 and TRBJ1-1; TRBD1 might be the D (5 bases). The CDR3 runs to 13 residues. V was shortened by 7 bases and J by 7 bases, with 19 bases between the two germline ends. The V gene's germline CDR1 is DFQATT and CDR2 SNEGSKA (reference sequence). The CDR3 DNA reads TGCAGTGTTCCCTCCTTCGTACAGGTTGAAGCTTTCTTT. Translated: CSVPSFVQVEAFF.

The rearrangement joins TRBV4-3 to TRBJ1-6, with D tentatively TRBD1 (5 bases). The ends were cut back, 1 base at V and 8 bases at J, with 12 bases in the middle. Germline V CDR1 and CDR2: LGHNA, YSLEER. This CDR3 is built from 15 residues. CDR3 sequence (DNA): TGCGCCAGCAGCCAAGGGCGGGGCGGGGATTCACCCCTCCACTTT. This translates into CASSQGRGGDSPLHF.

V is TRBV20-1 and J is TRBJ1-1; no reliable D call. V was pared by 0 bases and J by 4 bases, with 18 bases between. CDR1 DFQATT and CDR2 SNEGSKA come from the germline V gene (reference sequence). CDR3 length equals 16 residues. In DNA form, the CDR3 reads TGCAGTGCTAGAGATGATCCGGACGGGTGGAGCACTGAAGCTTTCTTT. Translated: CSARDDPDGWSTEAFF.

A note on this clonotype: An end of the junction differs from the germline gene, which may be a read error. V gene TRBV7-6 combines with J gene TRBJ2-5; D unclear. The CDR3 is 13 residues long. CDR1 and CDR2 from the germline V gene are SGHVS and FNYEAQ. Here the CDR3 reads CASGLAAQETQYF. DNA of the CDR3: TGTGCCAGCGGCTTAGCTGCCCAAGAGACCCAGTACTTC.